The next 15 T cell receptor beta chains were all read from a single sample in a study of Ad26.COV2.S vaccination and SARS-CoV-2 variants. TCRdb's copy holds only in-frame clones and misses some; the assay was immunoSEQ multiplex PCR. Among hundreds of thousands of clones listed, 88% were seen once. The treatment is: around 19 received Ad26.COV2.S at low or high dose, single or two shots; roughly five received placebo; per-sample allocation not given. It was on day 63 after the first vaccine or placebo injection that samples were taken. Sequencing was performed on peripheral blood, taken in a trial of Ad26.COV2.S vaccine versus placebo. The receptors derive from a person aged 18 to 59 who received the Ad26.COV2.S COVID-19 vaccine or a placebo.

The chain uses TRBV20-1 and TRBJ1-2; no definite D call. Germline assignment: CDR1 DFQATT and CDR2 SNEGSKA (reference sequence). Trimming pared 3 bases from V and 3 bases from J, leaving 26 bases between. The CDR3 contains 18 residues. The CDR3 reads CSASSLGVGRWGDYGYTF. CDR3 coding DNA: TGCAGTGCTAGTTCATTGGGAGTCGGGCGTTGGGGAGACTATGGCTACACCTTC.

J is TRBJ2-3 and V is TRBV2; D possibly corresponds to TRBD2 (7 bases). The V gene's germline CDR1 is SNHLY and CDR2 FYNNEI. Trimming pared 9 bases from V and 2 bases from J, leaving 21 bases between. CDR3 length: 16 residues. CDR3 nucleotide sequence: TGTGCCAGACCGACCCGGGGGGCTGGGAACACAGATACGCAGTATTTT. It yields the protein CARPTRGAGNTDTQYF.

The chain joins TRBV4-3 to TRBJ1-5; 9 bases match TRBD1. With 3 bases clipped from V and 6 bases from J, the junction kept 12 bases outside the gene matches. Germline CDR1 reads LGHNA; CDR2 reads YSLEER. This CDR3 spans 17 amino acids. The CDR3 DNA follows: TGCGCCAGCAGCCACGCTACTCCGGGACAGGGAGGTCAGCCCCAGCATTTT. This gives the protein CASSHATPGQGGQPQHF.

The J gene is TRBJ2-1, the V gene TRBV27; D call uncertain. There are 13 residues in the CDR3. The V gene's germline CDR1 is MNHEY and CDR2 SMNVEV (reference sequence). V shed 10 bases and J shed 0 bases, with 10 bases lying between them. The CDR3 DNA reads TGTGCCACCGGGCGGAACTCCTACAATGAGCAGTTCTTC. Its translation: CATGRNSYNEQFF.

The gene calls are TRBV18 and TRBJ1-2; possibly TRBD1 for D (6 bases). The CDR3 sequence is 15 residues long. Germline assignment: CDR1 KGHSH and CDR2 LQKENI. Trimming stripped 5 bases from V and 5 bases from J, with 18 bases between. DNA for the CDR3: TGTGCCAGCTCATATATAACCAGGGGAGGTTATGGCTACACCTTC. Its translation is CASSYITRGGYGYTF.

V and J are TRBV4-1 and TRBJ2-4; D may correspond to TRBD1 or TRBD2 (6 bases each). CDR3 length: 18 amino acids. V was clipped by 0 bases and J by 0 bases, with 15 bases between them. Per germline, CDR1 MGHRA and CDR2 YSYEKL. In DNA, the CDR3 is TGCGCCAGCAGCCAAGAAGATACGGGGGCTTTAGCCAAAAACATTCAGTACTTC. Its protein product is CASSQEDTGALAKNIQYF.

V usage is TRBV9 and J usage is TRBJ1-2, with 7 bases lining up with TRBD1. The junction had 4 bases not matched to a gene; V was cut back by 3 bases and J by 2 bases. CDR1 SGDLS and CDR2 YYNGEE come from the germline V gene. There are 14 residues in the CDR3. In nucleotides, the CDR3 is TGTGCCAGCAGCGCCCTGGGACAGAACTATGGCTACACCTTC. It encodes CASSALGQNYGYTF.

This chain uses TRBV12-3 or TRBV12-4 with TRBJ2-7; tentative D call: TRBD1 (6 bases). The CDR3 sequence is 12 residues long. V was clipped by 5 bases and J by 2 bases, with 7 bases between them. The CDR3 sequence: CASSRTAYEQYF. DNA for the CDR3: TGTGCCAGCAGTCGGACAGCCTACGAGCAGTACTTC.

In its sample, this clone was seen once. This sequence joins TRBV7-2 and TRBJ1-2, with 10 bases matching TRBD1. The CDR3 is made up of 19 amino acids. After removal of 4 bases from V and 0 bases from J, the junction contained 14 bases not matched to a gene. Germline CDR1 is SGHTA and CDR2 is FQGNSA. The CDR3: CASSYNIGTGDGTNYGYTF. In DNA, the CDR3 is TGTGCCAGCAGCTACAATATTGGGACAGGGGACGGAACTAACTATGGCTACACCTTC.

The rearrangement links TRBV5-4 to TRBJ2-1; 11 positions agree with TRBD2. V lost 0 bases to trimming and J lost 2 bases; unmatched junction nucleotides: 4. Germline V gene sequence: CDR1 SGHNT, CDR2 YYREEE (reference sequence). This CDR3 comprises 17 residues. CDR3 DNA sequence: TGTGCCAGCAGCTTGGGGCTAGCGGGGGGCCCCTACAATGAGCAGTTCTTC. Translating it yields CASSLGLAGGPYNEQFF.

The CDR3 sequence: CASSPGLAGRTDTQYF. The CDR3 DNA reads as TGTGCCAGCAGCCCGGGACTAGCGGGACGCACAGATACGCAGTATTTT. This chain connects TRBV11-3 to TRBJ2-3; 13 nucleotides agree with TRBD2. The CDR3 has 16 residues. Germline lookup yields CDR1 SGHNT and CDR2 YENEEA. V was clipped by 5 bases and J by 1 base; unmatched bases: 3.

The chain employs TRBV27 and TRBJ1-5, with D perhaps TRBD1 (6 bases). V shed 8 bases and J shed 4 bases, with 9 bases lying between them. The length of the CDR3 is 12 residues. Germline CDR1 is MNHEY and CDR2 is SMNVEV (reference sequence). The chain's CDR3 is CASSDRNQPQHF. In DNA, the CDR3 is TGTGCCAGCTCGGACAGAAATCAGCCCCAGCATTTT.

The rearrangement links TRBV7-3 to TRBJ1-2; 7 bases align to TRBD1. Germline CDR1 SGHTA, CDR2 FQGTGA. J gave up 3 bases and V 3 bases, and 1 base lay outside the gene matches. This CDR3 contains 13 residues. CDR3 nucleotides: TGTGCCAGCAGCTTCACAGGGGACTATGGCTACACCTTC. Amino acid sequence: CASSFTGDYGYTF.

The chain employs TRBV28 and TRBJ1-6, with TRBD1 identical over 7 bases. The germline V gene encodes CDR1 MDHEN and CDR2 SYDVKM. With 8 bases clipped from V and 9 bases from J, the junction kept 16 bases outside the gene matches. There are 16 residues in the CDR3. This CDR3 is CASGWGQGVYRSPLHF. The DNA of the CDR3 is TGTGCCAGCGGCTGGGGTCAGGGGGTCTATCGTTCACCCCTCCACTTT.

J is TRBJ1-2 and V is TRBV19, with a tentative D call TRBD1 (5 bases). This CDR3 spans 13 amino acids. V shed 9 bases and J shed 6 bases, with 17 bases lying between them. Looked up from germline, CDR1 is LNHDA and CDR2 is SQIVND (reference sequence). The CDR3 nucleotides read TGTGCCAGCCGACCGACCGGGACCAATGGCTACACCTTC. Protein sequence: CASRPTGTNGYTF.